This TCR beta chain was documented in a study of early T cells in non-severe SARS-CoV-2 infection. Whole-study context: Bulk RNA taken from unsorted whole blood was sequenced, leaving chains unpaired.

The TCR library protocol was used to attach unique molecular identifiers. These identifiers were attached to individual cDNA molecules. TCRdb independently ran MiXCR on the 5' RACE reads; one entry per CDR3 protein. The data show 37,000 or so distinct CDR3 sequences, over 3.5% seen once. The CDR3 is 11 amino acids. Losses at the gene ends were 9 bases for V and 11 bases for J; bases not matched to a gene: 6. CDR1 is MDHEN, CDR2 SYDVKM, per germline. Study conclusions and caveats: Matching with VDJdb favored anti-spike CD8 responses (missing private and CD4 specificities).

This clonotype has ten or more counts. Its target is unknown. The receptor's source is an adult who was a healthcare worker with PCR-confirmed SARS-CoV-2 infection or an uninfected control (not recorded which). This rearrangement joins TRBV28 to TRBJ1-1, with 10 positions matching TRBD1. The specimen was whole blood. CDR3 loop: CASGTGEIAFF. The CDR3 bases are TGTGCCAGTGGGACAGGGGAGATCGCTTTCTTT. The full variable domain, with the rest looked up from reference TRBV28 and TRBJ1-1, is DVKVTQSSRYLVKRTGEKVFLECVQDMDHENMFWYRQDPGLGLRLIYFSYDVKMKEKGDIPEGYSVSREKKERFSLILESASTNQTSMYLCASGTGEIAFFGQGTRLTVV.